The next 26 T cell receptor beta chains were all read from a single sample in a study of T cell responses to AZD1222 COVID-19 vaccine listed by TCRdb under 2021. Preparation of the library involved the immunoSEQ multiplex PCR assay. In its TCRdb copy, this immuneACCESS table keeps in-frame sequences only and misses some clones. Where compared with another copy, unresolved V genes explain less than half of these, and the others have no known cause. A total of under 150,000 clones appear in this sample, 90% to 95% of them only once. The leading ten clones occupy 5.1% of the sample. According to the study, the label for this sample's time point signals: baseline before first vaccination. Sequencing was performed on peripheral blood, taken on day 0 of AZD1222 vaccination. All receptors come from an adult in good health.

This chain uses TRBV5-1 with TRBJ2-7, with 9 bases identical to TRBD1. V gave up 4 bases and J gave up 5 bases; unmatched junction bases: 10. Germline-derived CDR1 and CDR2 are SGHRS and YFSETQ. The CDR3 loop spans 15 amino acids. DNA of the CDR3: TGCGCCAGCAGCGCTACCGGGACAGGGTACCACGAGCAGTACTTC. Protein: CASSATGTGYHEQYF.

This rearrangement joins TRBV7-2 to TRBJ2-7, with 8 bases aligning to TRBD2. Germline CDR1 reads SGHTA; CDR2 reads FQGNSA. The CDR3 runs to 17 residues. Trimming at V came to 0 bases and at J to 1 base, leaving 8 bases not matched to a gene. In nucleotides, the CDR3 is TGTGCCAGCAGCTTAGCGGGAGCGGGGGTTCTTTCCTACGAGCAGTACTTC. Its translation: CASSLAGAGVLSYEQYF.

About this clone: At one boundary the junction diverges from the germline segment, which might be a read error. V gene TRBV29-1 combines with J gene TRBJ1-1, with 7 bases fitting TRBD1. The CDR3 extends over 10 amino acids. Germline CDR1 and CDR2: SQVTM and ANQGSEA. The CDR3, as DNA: TGCAGCGCGACCGGGACAGCCCTCGACTTT. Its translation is CSATGTALDF.

CDR3 sequence reads: CASSLLMRVRTGFKGEQYF. Here the CDR3 DNA reads TGCGCCAGCAGCCTCCTGATGCGTGTGAGGACAGGGTTTAAGGGTGAGCAGTACTTC. The chain combines TRBV4-1 with TRBJ2-7; 8 positions match TRBD1. CDR3 length equals 19 residues. V gave up 4 bases and J gave up 7 bases; unmatched junction bases: 24. The V gene's germline CDR1 is MGHRA and CDR2 YSYEKL.

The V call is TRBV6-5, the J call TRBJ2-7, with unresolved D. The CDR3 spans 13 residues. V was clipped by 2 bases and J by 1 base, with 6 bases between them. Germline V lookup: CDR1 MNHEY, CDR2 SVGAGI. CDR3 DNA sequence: TGTGCCAGCAGTTACCGAAGTTCCTACGAGCAGTACTTC. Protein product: CASSYRSSYEQYF.

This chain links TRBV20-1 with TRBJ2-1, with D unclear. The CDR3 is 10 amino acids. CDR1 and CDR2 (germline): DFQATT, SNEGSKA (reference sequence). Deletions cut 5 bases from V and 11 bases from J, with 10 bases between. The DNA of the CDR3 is TGCAGTGCTGCCGACCACCAGCAGTTCTTC. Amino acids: CSAADHQQFF.

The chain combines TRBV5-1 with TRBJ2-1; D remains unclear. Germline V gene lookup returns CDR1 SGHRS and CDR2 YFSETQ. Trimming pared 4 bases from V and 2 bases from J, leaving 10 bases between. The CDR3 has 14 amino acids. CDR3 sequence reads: CASSRTVTYNEQFF. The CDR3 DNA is TGCGCCAGCAGCCGGACGGTAACCTACAATGAGCAGTTCTTC.

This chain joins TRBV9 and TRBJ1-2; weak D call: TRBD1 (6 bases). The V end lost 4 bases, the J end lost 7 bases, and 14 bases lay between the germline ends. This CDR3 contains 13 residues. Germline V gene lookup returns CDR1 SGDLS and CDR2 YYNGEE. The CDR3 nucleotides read TGTGCCAGCAGCATGCCAGGGGTTTCTGGCTACACCTTC. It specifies CASSMPGVSGYTF.

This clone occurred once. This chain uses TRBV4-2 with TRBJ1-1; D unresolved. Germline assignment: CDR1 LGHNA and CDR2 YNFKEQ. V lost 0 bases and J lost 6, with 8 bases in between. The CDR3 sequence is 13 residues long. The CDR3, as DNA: TGTGCCAGCAGCCAAGAATTTTTATCTGAAGCTTTCTTT. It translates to CASSQEFLSEAFF.

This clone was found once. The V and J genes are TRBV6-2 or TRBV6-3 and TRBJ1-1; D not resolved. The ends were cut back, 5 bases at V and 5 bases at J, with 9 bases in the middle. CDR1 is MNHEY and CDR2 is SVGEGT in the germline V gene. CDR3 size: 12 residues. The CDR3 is CASSHHETEAFF. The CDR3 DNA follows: TGTGCCAGCAGTCATCACGAGACTGAAGCTTTCTTT.

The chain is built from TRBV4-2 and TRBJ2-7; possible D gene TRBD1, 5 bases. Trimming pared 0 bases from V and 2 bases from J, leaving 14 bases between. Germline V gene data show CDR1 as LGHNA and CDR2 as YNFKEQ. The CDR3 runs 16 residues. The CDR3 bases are TGTGCCAGCAGCCAAGATCGGTCAGGGTTAACCTACGAGCAGTACTTC. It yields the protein CASSQDRSGLTYEQYF.

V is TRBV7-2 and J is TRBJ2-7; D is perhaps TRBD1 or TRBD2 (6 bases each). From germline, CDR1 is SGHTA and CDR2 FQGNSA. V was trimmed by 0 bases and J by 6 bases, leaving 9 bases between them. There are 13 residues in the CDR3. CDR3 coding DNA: TGTGCCAGCAGCTTAGCGGAGGGGGGCGAGCAGTACTTC. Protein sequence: CASSLAEGGEQYF. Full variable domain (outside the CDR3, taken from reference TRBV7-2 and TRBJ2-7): GAGVSQSPSNKVTEKGKDVELRCDPISGHTALYWYRQSLGQGLEFLIYFQGNSAPDKSGLPSDRFSAERTGGSVSTLTIQRTQQEDSAVYLCASSLAEGGEQYFGPGTRLTVT.

This CDR3 is CASGSTGATYNEQFF. In DNA, the CDR3 is TGTGCTAGTGGTTCAACAGGTGCAACCTACAATGAGCAGTTCTTC. The gene calls are TRBV12-5 and TRBJ2-1; possibly TRBD1 for D (5 bases). Germline CDR1 and CDR2: LGHNT and FRNRAP. The V end was cut by 4 bases, the J end by 2 bases, with 12 bases between. The CDR3 consists of 15 residues.

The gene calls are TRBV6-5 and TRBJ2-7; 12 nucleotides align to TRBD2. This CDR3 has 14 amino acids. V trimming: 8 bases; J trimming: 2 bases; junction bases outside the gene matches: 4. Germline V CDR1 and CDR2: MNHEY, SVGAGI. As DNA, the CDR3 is TGTGCCAGCGCCTCTAGCGGGAGGGCCTACGAGCAGTACTTC. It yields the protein CASASSGRAYEQYF.

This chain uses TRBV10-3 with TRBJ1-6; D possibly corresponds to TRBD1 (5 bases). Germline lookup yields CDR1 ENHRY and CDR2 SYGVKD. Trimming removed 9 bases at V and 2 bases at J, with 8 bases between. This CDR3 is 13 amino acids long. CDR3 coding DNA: TGTGCCATACGACAGACCTATAATTCACCCCTCCACTTT. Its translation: CAIRQTYNSPLHF.

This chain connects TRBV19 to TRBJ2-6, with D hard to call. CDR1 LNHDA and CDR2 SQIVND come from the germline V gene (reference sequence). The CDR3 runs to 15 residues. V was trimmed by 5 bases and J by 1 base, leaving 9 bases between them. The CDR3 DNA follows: TGTGCCAGTAGTTTGTTTGTATCTGGGGCCAACGTCCTGACTTTC. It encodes CASSLFVSGANVLTF.

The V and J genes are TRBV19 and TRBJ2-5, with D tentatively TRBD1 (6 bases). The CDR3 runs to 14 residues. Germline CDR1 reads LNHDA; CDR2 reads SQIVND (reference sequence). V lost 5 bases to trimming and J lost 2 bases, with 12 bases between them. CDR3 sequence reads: CASSGGLAQETQYF. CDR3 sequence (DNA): TGTGCCAGTAGTGGGGGCCTAGCACAAGAGACCCAGTACTTC.

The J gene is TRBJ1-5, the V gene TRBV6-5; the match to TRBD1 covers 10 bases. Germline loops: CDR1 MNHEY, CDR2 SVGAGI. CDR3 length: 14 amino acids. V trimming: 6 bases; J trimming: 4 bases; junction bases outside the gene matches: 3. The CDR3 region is CASRSGQGNQPQHF. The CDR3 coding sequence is TGTGCCAGCAGATCGGGACAGGGGAATCAGCCCCAGCATTTT.

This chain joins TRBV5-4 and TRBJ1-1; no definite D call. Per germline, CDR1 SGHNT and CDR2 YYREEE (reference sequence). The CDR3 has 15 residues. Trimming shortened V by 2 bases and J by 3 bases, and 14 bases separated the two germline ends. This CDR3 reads CASSLGHSQHTEAFF. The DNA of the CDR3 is TGTGCCAGCAGCTTAGGGCACAGCCAGCACACTGAAGCTTTCTTT.

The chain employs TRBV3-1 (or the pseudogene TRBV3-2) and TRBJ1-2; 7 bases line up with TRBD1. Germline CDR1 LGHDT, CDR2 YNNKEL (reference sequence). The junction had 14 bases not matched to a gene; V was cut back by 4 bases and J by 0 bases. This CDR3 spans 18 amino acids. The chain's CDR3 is CASSPLEQGPSSNYGYTF. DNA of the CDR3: TGTGCCAGCAGCCCTCTTGAACAGGGGCCTTCCTCTAACTATGGCTACACCTTC.

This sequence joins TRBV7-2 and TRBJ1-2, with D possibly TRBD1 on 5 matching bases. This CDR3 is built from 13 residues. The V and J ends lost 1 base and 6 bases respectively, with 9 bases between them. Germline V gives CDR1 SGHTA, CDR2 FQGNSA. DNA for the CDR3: TGTGCCAGCAGCTTAGGAGGGGTCGATGGCTACACCTTC. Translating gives CASSLGGVDGYTF. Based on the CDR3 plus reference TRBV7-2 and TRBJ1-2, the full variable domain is GAGVSQSPSNKVTEKGKDVELRCDPISGHTALYWYRQSLGQGLEFLIYFQGNSAPDKSGLPSDRFSAERTGGSVSTLTIQRTQQEDSAVYLCASSLGGVDGYTFGSGTRLTVV.

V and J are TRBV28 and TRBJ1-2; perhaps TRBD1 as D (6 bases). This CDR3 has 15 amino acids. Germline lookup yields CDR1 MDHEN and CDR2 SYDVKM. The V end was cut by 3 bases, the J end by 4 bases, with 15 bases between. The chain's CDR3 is CASSFPRGGGYGYTF. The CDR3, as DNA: TGTGCCAGCAGTTTCCCCAGGGGTGGGGGCTATGGCTACACCTTC.

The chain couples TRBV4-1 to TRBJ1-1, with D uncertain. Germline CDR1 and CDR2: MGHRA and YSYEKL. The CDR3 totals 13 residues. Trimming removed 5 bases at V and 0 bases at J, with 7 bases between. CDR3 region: CASSRTLNTEAFF. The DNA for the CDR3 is TGCGCCAGCAGCAGGACTCTGAACACTGAAGCTTTCTTT.

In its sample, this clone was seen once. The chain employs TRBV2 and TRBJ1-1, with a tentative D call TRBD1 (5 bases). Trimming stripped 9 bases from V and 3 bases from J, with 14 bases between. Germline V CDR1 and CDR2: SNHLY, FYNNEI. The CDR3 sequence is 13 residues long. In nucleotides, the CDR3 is TGTGCCAGTAAGGTGGGCAGGGACACTGAAGCTTTCTTT. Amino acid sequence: CASKVGRDTEAFF.

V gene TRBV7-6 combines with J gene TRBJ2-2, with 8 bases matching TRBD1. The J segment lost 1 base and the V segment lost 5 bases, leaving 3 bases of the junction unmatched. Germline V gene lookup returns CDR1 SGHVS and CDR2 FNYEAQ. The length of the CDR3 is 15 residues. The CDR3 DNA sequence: TGTGCCAGCAGCCCCGGGACAGGGAACACCGGGGAGCTGTTTTTT. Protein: CASSPGTGNTGELFF.

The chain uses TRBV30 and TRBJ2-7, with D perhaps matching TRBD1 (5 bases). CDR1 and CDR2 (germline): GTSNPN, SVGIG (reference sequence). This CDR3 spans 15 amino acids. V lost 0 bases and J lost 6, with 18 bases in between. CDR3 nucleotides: TGTGCCTGGAGTGTATCGTGGACAAGTTTATCCGAGCAGTACTTC. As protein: CAWSVSWTSLSEQYF.